These 6 T cell receptor beta chains were all obtained from the same sample, sequenced in a study of cytomegalovirus exposure and HLA in healthy donors. Produced via immunoSEQ multiplex PCR; TCRdb's table is partial and in-frame only. The table includes tens of thousands of clones, roughly 80% detected once. Sequencing was done on a sample of PBMCs. The source of these receptors is a man aged 30 to 45 in good health and CMV-seronegative.

The chain links TRBV19 to TRBJ1-5; D is unresolved. Germline V gives CDR1 LNHDA, CDR2 SQIVND (reference sequence). Trimming took off 3 bases at V and 1 base at J, with 7 bases between the two ends. The CDR3 totals 14 residues. The CDR3 coding sequence is TGTGCCAGTAGTATTGCGGGGAGCAATCAGCCCCAGCATTTT. Translated, it gives CASSIAGSNQPQHF.

The chain has TRBV7-3 and TRBJ1-2; D might be TRBD1 (6 bases). Looked up from germline, CDR1 is SGHTA and CDR2 is FQGTGA. V was clipped by 2 bases and J by 4 bases, with 14 bases between them. This CDR3 spans 15 amino acids. CDR3 coding DNA: TGTGCCAGCAGCTTAGCCAAAGGGGGACGCTATGGCTACACCTTC. Its translation: CASSLAKGGRYGYTF. The full variable domain, rest sourced from reference TRBV7-3 and TRBJ1-2, is GAGVSQTPSNKVTEKGKYVELRCDPISGHTALYWYRQSLGQGPEFLIYFQGTGAADDSGLPNDRFFAVRPEGSVSTLKIQRTERGDSAVYLCASSLAKGGRYGYTFGSGTRLTVV.

This clone was seen only once. The rearrangement joins TRBV4-2 to TRBJ2-1; 11 bases align to TRBD2. Per the germline V gene, CDR1 is LGHNA and CDR2 is YNFKEQ. The CDR3 is 18 amino acids. Trimming cost V 4 bases and J 7 bases; bases outside gene matches: 15. The CDR3: CASSPAQIAGGRGNEQFF. CDR3 DNA sequence: TGTGCCAGCAGCCCAGCCCAAATAGCGGGAGGGCGGGGAAATGAGCAGTTCTTC.

The chain links TRBV6-1 to TRBJ2-7, with D maybe TRBD1 (5 bases). V shed 1 base and J shed 3 bases, with 13 bases lying between them. CDR3 length: 15 residues. Germline CDR1 MNHNS, CDR2 SASEGT. CDR3 protein: CASSEVLQGYYEQYF. The CDR3 DNA sequence: TGTGCCAGCAGTGAAGTTTTGCAGGGCTACTACGAGCAGTACTTC.

J is TRBJ2-3 and V is TRBV4-3; 10 bases agree with TRBD2. Germline CDR1 reads LGHNA; CDR2 reads YSLEER. The CDR3 sequence is 17 residues long. V lost 1 base and J lost 7; bases outside the gene matches: 11. The CDR3 spells CASSQAVSGRSIHTQYF. The CDR3, as DNA: TGCGCCAGCAGCCAAGCGGTTAGCGGGAGGTCCATCCATACGCAGTATTTT.

The rearrangement joins TRBV7-2 to TRBJ2-2; 7 bases are shared with TRBD2. V lost 4 bases and J lost 5; bases outside the gene matches: 1. The CDR3 runs to 13 residues. Per germline, CDR1 SGHTA and CDR2 FQGNSA. The CDR3 sequence is CASSSLATGELFF. The CDR3 DNA sequence: TGTGCCAGCAGCTCACTAGCGACCGGGGAGCTGTTTTTT.